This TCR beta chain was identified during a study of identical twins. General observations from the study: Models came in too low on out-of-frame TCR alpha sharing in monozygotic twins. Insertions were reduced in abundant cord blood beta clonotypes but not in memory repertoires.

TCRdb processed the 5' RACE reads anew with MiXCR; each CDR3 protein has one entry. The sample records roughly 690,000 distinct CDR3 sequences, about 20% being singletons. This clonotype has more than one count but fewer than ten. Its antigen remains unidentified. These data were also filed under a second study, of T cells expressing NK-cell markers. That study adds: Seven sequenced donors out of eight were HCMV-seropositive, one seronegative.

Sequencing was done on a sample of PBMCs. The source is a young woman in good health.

The CDR3 bases are TGTGCCAGCAGCTTAGGAGGACAGGGTGCCATCAATGGCTACACCTTC. It encodes CASSLGGQGAINGYTF. J is TRBJ1-2 and V is TRBV7-2, with 8 nucleotides matching TRBD1. V gave up 1 base and J gave up 6 bases; unmatched junction bases: 10. The CDR3 covers 16 residues. Looked up from germline, CDR1 is SGHTA and CDR2 is FQGNSA.